Listed below are T cell receptor beta chains from one sample, sequenced in a study of T cell responses to AZD1222 COVID-19 vaccine. TCRdb keeps only in-frame clones here, not all; method: immunoSEQ multiplex PCR. This sample yields about 110,000 clones, of which around 90% are seen a single time; less than 9.5% belongs to the top ten. Here the sequenced sample was peripheral blood, taken 28 days after the second AZD1222 dose. The receptors shown here come from an adult who received the AZD1222 COVID-19 vaccine. Each CDR3 is given with its conserved first and last residue. The D gene is left open where the match is weak. Clone size appears in some rows only: once, few, many, or a class for an expanded clone.

V	size	J	D	CDR3	DNA
TRBV18	.	TRBJ2-6	.	CASSPFSPVSLGANVLTF	TGTGCCAGCTCACCTTTCAGTCCAGTGAGCCTTGGGGCCAACGTCCTGACTTTC
TRBV19	.	TRBJ1-2	.	CASSMRGGYTF	TGTGCCAGTAGTATGAGGGGTGGCTACACCTTC
TRBV14	.	TRBJ1-2	TRBD1	CASSPGQGYGYTF	TGTGCCAGCAGCCCGGGACAGGGGTATGGCTACACCTTC
TRBV7-2	once	TRBJ1-5	TRBD1	CASSPQGTGHQPQHF	TGTGCCAGCAGCCCCCAAGGGACAGGGCATCAGCCCCAGCATTTT
TRBV12-5	.	TRBJ1-4	TRBD1	CASGKEGATNEKLFF	TGTGCTAGTGGCAAGGAGGGGGCTACTAATGAAAAACTGTTTTTT
TRBV27	once	TRBJ2-7	.	CASTPHAGTYEQYF	TGTGCCAGCACCCCCCACGCAGGAACCTACGAGCAGTACTTC
TRBV30	.	TRBJ1-1	.	CAWSPGLSTEAFF	TGTGCCTGGAGCCCCGGCCTTTCCACTGAAGCTTTCTTT
TRBV5-5	.	TRBJ2-7	.	CASSRTLTGIVERQYF	TGTGCCAGCAGCCGCACACTGACAGGTATCGTCGAGCGGCAGTACTTC
TRBV19	.	TRBJ1-1	.	CASGVANTEAFF	TGTGCCAGTGGGGTTGCGAACACTGAAGCTTTCTTT
TRBV2	.	TRBJ2-5	.	CASSEPGRTLRETQYF	TGTGCCAGCAGTGAACCTGGTAGGACCCTTCGAGAGACCCAGTACTTC
TRBV14	.	TRBJ2-1	TRBD2	CASSPGGSLWNEQFF	TGTGCCAGCAGTCCGGGGGGGTCTCTTTGGAATGAGCAGTTCTTC
TRBV6-2/TRBV6-3	.	TRBJ2-1	.	CASSPYNEQFF	TGTGCCAGCAGCCCCTACAATGAGCAGTTCTTC
TRBV6-5	.	TRBJ1-4	.	CASIITGTTNEKLFF	TGTGCCAGCATCATAACAGGAACAACTAATGAAAAACTGTTTTTT
TRBV12-5	.	TRBJ2-2	.	CASGLGSGELFF	TGTGCTAGTGGTTTGGGGTCCGGGGAGCTGTTTTTT
TRBV2	.	TRBJ1-1	TRBD1	CASRTGVGYTEAFF	TGTGCCAGCAGAACAGGGGTCGGGTACACTGAAGCTTTCTTT
TRBV5-6	few	TRBJ1-5	.	CASSLRGPLGQPQHF	TGTGCCAGCAGCTTGAGGGGACCCCTCGGTCAGCCCCAGCATTTT
TRBV6-5	.	TRBJ1-4	TRBD1	CASGLRGPDEKLFF	TGTGCCAGCGGCCTAAGGGGGCCCGATGAAAAACTGTTTTTT
TRBV3-1/TRBV3-2	few	TRBJ1-4	.	CASSHQPNEKLFF	TGTGCCAGCAGCCACCAGCCTAATGAAAAACTGTTTTTT
TRBV2	.	TRBJ1-1	.	CASSEGFLGRNTEAFF	TGTGCCAGCAGTGAAGGATTCCTCGGGAGGAACACTGAAGCTTTCTTT
TRBV14	.	TRBJ2-1	.	CASGDDNEQFF	TGTGCCAGCGGGGACGACAATGAGCAGTTCTTC
TRBV2	.	TRBJ1-2	.	CASTPRGHGVTSYGYTF	TGTGCCAGCACCCCAAGGGGTCACGGGGTAACGAGTTATGGCTACACCTTC
TRBV27	.	TRBJ1-2	.	CASRPGATLLYGYTF	TGTGCCAGCAGACCTGGAGCCACCTTACTCTATGGCTACACCTTC
TRBV6-5	.	TRBJ1-1	.	CASSYSTGVTEAFF	TGTGCCAGCAGTTACTCAACGGGGGTCACTGAAGCTTTCTTT
TRBV9	once	TRBJ1-1	TRBD1	CASSTGDGNTEAFF	TGTGCCAGCAGTACAGGGGATGGGAACACTGAAGCTTTCTTT
TRBV10-1	.	TRBJ1-3	.	CASSELDISGNTIYF	TGCGCCAGCAGTGAGTTGGATATCTCTGGAAACACCATATATTTT